Presented here are 3 T cell receptor beta chains from one specimen sequenced in a study of T-cell reconstitution after alpha-beta-depleted transplantation in children. Unique molecular identifiers were incorporated during preparation of the TCRbeta library. One entry per CDR3 protein results from TCRdb running MiXCR on the PCR reads. This table has 150,000 to 200,000 distinct CDR3 sequences, just over 14% appearing once. This material consisted of PBMCs from the stem cell graft donor, taken from the stem cell graft. The receptor set was obtained from a human donor who donated a stem cell graft to a child with acute lymphoblastic leukemia.

There are many counts of this clonotype. The chain recombines TRBV5-1 with TRBJ2-3, with D tentatively TRBD1 or TRBD2 (5 bases each). Germline CDR1 and CDR2: SGHRS and YFSETQ. The CDR3 loop spans 15 amino acids. The ends were cut back, 0 bases at V and 0 bases at J, with 8 bases in the middle. In nucleotides, the CDR3 is TGCGCCAGCAGCTTGGGCTGGGGGAGCACAGATACGCAGTATTTT. It is translated as CASSLGWGSTDTQYF.

This clonotype has ten or more counts. Written as DNA, the CDR3 is TGTGCCAGCAGCTTAGAGGCGGCTCGTCGGGAGACCCAGTACTTC. As protein: CASSLEAARRETQYF. The V and J genes are TRBV7-2 and TRBJ2-5; D ambiguous. The CDR3 extends over 15 amino acids. V shed 1 base and J shed 5 bases, with 14 bases lying between them. Germline CDR1 SGHTA, CDR2 FQGNSA.

This clonotype occurred many times. The chain links TRBV20-1 to TRBJ1-1; D perhaps matches TRBD1 (5 bases). This CDR3 spans 14 amino acids. Germline lookup yields CDR1 DFQATT and CDR2 SNEGSKA (reference sequence). V was shortened by 3 bases and J by 1 base, with 12 bases between the two germline ends. CDR3 loop: CSASSGHPNTEAFF. As DNA, the CDR3 is TGCAGTGCTAGTTCTGGACACCCGAACACTGAAGCTTTCTTT.